This T cell receptor (beta chain) is drawn from a study of CD8 T cell repertoires and HIV-1 epitope variants. Overall study: Epitopes were three Gag families plus Nef HW9 and YT9. IL-2, IL-7 and IL-15 were added on days 3 and 7 of roughly ten-day cultures. Regarding the study as a whole: Under 10 TCR beta clonotypes were antigen-specific, five or six apparently recognizing autologous or escape variants.

Comments on this clone: Its specificity is not known.

On the immunoSEQ platform, TCR beta CDR3s were sequenced at survey depth. Some clones are missing from TCRdb's copy, which holds only in-frame ones; the method was immunoSEQ multiplex PCR. Among 80,000 to 95,000 clones listed, over 70% were seen once. The CDR3 loop spans 17 amino acids. From germline, CDR1 is MDHEN and CDR2 SYDVKM. Trimming shortened V by 3 bases and J by 4 bases, and 20 bases separated the two germline ends. The rearrangement uses TRBV28 and TRBJ2-3, with D possibly matching TRBD2 (5 bases). The TCR comes from a male donor with HIV. The specimen was uncultured baseline CD8+ T cells from peripheral blood mononuclear cells (PBMCs). The CDR3 region has the DNA TGTGCCAGCAGTTTCGGCGAGTTACGGACTGGTTCAGATACGCAGTATTTT. It is translated as CASSFGELRTGSDTQYF.